Below are 18 T cell receptor beta chains sequenced from a single sample in a study of cytomegalovirus exposure and HLA in healthy donors. The protocol was immunoSEQ multiplex PCR, while the TCRdb copy is restricted to in-frame clones and leaves out a portion. The data contain 56,000 or so clones, roughly 93% of them singletons. What was sequenced was PBMCs. These receptors came from a young woman in good health and CMV-seropositive.

Only one count was recorded for this clone. V is TRBV6-6 and J is TRBJ1-1; D may be TRBD1 (6 bases). The CDR3 has 14 residues. Germline V lookup: CDR1 MNHNY, CDR2 SVGAGI (reference sequence). V lost 5 bases, J lost 8 bases, and 18 bases lay in between. The CDR3 region is CASSPSGGGSEAFF. The CDR3 DNA sequence: TGTGCCAGCAGTCCCTCGGGGGGGGGCTCGGAAGCTTTCTTT.

V gene TRBV19 combines with J gene TRBJ1-5, with TRBD1 identical over 10 bases. This CDR3 spans 16 amino acids. Looked up from germline, CDR1 is LNHDA and CDR2 is SQIVND (reference sequence). Trimming removed 5 bases from V and 2 bases from J; junction bases left unmatched: 6. CDR3 in DNA: TGTGCCAGTAGTCTCGGGACAGGGGTCGGCAATCAGCCCCAGCATTTT. Translation gives CASSLGTGVGNQPQHF.

The V call is TRBV25-1, the J call TRBJ1-6; 9 bases map to TRBD1. The CDR3 extends over 15 amino acids. CDR1 is MGHDK, CDR2 SYGVNS, per germline. J was trimmed by 6 bases and V by 7 bases; bases with no gene match: 7. CDR3 amino acids: CASTATGGGNSPLHF. The CDR3 nucleotides read TGTGCCAGCACCGCAACAGGGGGCGGTAATTCACCCCTCCACTTT. The whole variable domain, remainder taken from reference TRBV25-1 and TRBJ1-6, is EADIYQTPRYLVIGTGKKITLECSQTMGHDKMYWYQQDPGMELHLIHYSYGVNSTEKGDLSSESTVSRIRTEHFPLTLESARPSHTSQYLCASTATGGGNSPLHFGNGTRLTVT.

This clone came up once. The rearrangement links TRBV4-2 to TRBJ2-5, with D perhaps matching TRBD1 (6 bases). The J call may be in error: the DNA end matches TRBJ2-7 better. The CDR3 has 15 amino acids. Per the germline V gene, CDR1 is LGHNA and CDR2 is YNFKEQ. CDR3 protein: CASSQGDTRYYEQYF. For the CDR3, the DNA is TGTGCCAGCAGCCAAGGGGACACCCGCTATTACGAGCAGTACTTC.

This clone has just one count. CDR3 amino acids: CASTSGRLAGALAKNIQYF. The CDR3 bases are TGTGCCAGCACGTCCGGTCGACTAGCGGGGGCACTAGCCAAAAACATTCAGTACTTC. The rearrangement uses TRBV11-2 and TRBJ2-4, with 12 bases identical to TRBD2. Germline CDR1 is SGHAT and CDR2 is FQNNGV. The V segment lost 7 bases and the J segment 0 bases; nucleotides outside the gene matches: 13. This CDR3 spans 19 amino acids.

The chain is built from TRBV10-2 and TRBJ2-2; a weak D match, TRBD1 (6 bases). CDR3 length equals 13 residues. Trimming pared 8 bases from V and 3 bases from J, leaving 10 bases between. Germline CDR1 and CDR2: WSHSY and SAAADI. The DNA for the CDR3 is TGCGCCAGCCGGTCAGGGGACACCGGGGAGCTGTTTTTT. This gives the protein CASRSGDTGELFF.

This chain links TRBV7-2 with TRBJ2-7, with TRBD1 matching 8 bases. This CDR3 has 15 residues. V lost 3 bases to trimming and J lost 3 bases; unmatched junction nucleotides: 7. Germline CDR1 reads SGHTA; CDR2 reads FQGNSA. Here the CDR3 DNA reads TGTGCCAGCAGCTTTCAACGGACAGGGATCTACGAGCAGTACTTC. It encodes CASSFQRTGIYEQYF.

The chain is built from TRBV7-2 and TRBJ2-2; TRBD1 agrees at 7 bases. V lost 5 bases and J lost 8; bases outside the gene matches: 11. CDR1 and CDR2 from the germline V gene are SGHTA and FQGNSA. The CDR3 covers 15 residues. CDR3 coding DNA: TGTGCCAGCAGCCGCGGGTTCCAGGGGGTAGGGGAGCTGTTTTTT. Amino acid sequence: CASSRGFQGVGELFF. Filled out from reference TRBV7-2 and TRBJ2-2, the complete variable domain reads GAGVSQSPSNKVTEKGKDVELRCDPISGHTALYWYRQSLGQGLEFLIYFQGNSAPDKSGLPSDRFSAERTGGSVSTLTIQRTQQEDSAVYLCASSRGFQGVGELFFGEGSRLTVL.

The chain has TRBV7-9 and TRBJ2-1, with 9 bases identical to TRBD2. V was clipped by 5 bases and J by 8 bases; unmatched bases: 16. CDR3 length equals 17 residues. Per the germline V gene, CDR1 is SEHNR and CDR2 is FQNEAQ (reference sequence). The CDR3 region has the DNA TGTGCCAGCAGCAGCCCCTCCGGGACTAGCCCCAGGGATGAGCAGTTCTTC. Translated: CASSSPSGTSPRDEQFF.

The gene calls are TRBV11-3 and TRBJ2-5; TRBD1 is a possible D gene (6 bases). Germline V gene data show CDR1 as SGHNT and CDR2 as YENEEA. Deletions cut 5 bases from V and 0 bases from J, with 13 bases between. The CDR3 is 15 amino acids. CDR3 sequence (DNA): TGTGCCAGCAGCGTTGGGACACATGACCAAGAGACCCAGTACTTC. Amino acids: CASSVGTHDQETQYF.

The V and J genes are TRBV29-1 and TRBJ2-1, with TRBD1 identical over 7 bases. With 7 bases clipped from V and 2 bases from J, the junction kept 5 bases outside the gene matches. The germline V gene has CDR1 SQVTM and CDR2 ANQGSEA. CDR3 size: 13 residues. For the CDR3, the DNA is TGCAGCGCAGACAGGGCCACCTACAATGAGCAGTTCTTC. Protein product: CSADRATYNEQFF.

V gene TRBV29-1 combines with J gene TRBJ2-6; D is possibly TRBD1 (5 bases). The CDR3 spans 18 residues. V dropped 4 bases and J dropped 0 bases, with 19 bases sitting between them. In germline, CDR1 is SQVTM, CDR2 ANQGSEA. The CDR3 DNA sequence: TGCAGCGTTGTAGATCAGGACACCGCGATCTCTGGGGCCAACGTCCTGACTTTC. It encodes CSVVDQDTAISGANVLTF. Looking up the rest from reference TRBV29-1 and TRBJ2-6 gives the full variable domain: SAVISQKPSRDICQRGTSLTIQCQVDSQVTMMFWYRQQPGQSLTLIATANQGSEATYESGFVIDKFPISRPNLTFSTLTVSNMSPEDSSIYLCSVVDQDTAISGANVLTFGAGSRLTVL.

The chain combines TRBV7-2 with TRBJ1-6; TRBD1 matches at 7 bases. Trimming cost V 4 bases and J 7 bases; bases outside gene matches: 4. CDR3 length equals 14 residues. Per germline, CDR1 SGHTA and CDR2 FQGNSA. The CDR3 sequence: CASSWDSGNSPLHF. In nucleotides, the CDR3 is TGTGCCAGCAGCTGGGACAGCGGAAATTCACCCCTCCACTTT.

The chain is built from TRBV7-2 and TRBJ2-5; the match to TRBD2 covers 9 bases. Per the germline V gene, CDR1 is SGHTA and CDR2 is FQGNSA. The junction had 16 bases not matched to a gene; V was cut back by 1 base and J by 10 bases. This CDR3 is 17 amino acids long. The CDR3 here is CASSLVMVAGAAVVQYF. The CDR3 nucleotides read TGTGCCAGCAGCTTAGTGATGGTAGCGGGGGCTGCAGTGGTCCAGTACTTC.

This clone has a single count. The rearrangement joins TRBV4-3 to TRBJ2-1; D is perhaps TRBD2 (6 bases). This CDR3 spans 15 amino acids. Trimming pared 0 bases from V and 7 bases from J, leaving 13 bases between. Germline lookup yields CDR1 LGHNA and CDR2 YSLEER. In DNA form, the CDR3 reads TGCGCCAGCAGCCAAGAATCCCTAGCGCTAAATGAGCAGTTCTTC. It is translated as CASSQESLALNEQFF.

The chain employs TRBV5-1 and TRBJ1-3, with D possibly matching TRBD1 (5 bases). Germline assignment: CDR1 SGHRS and CDR2 YFSETQ. The CDR3 runs 15 residues. V gave up 4 bases and J gave up 4 bases, with 15 bases separating them. The CDR3 nucleotides are TGCGCCAGCAGCCCTACGGGGGTTTCAGGAAACACCATATATTTT. It translates to CASSPTGVSGNTIYF.

This clone has just one count. The chain combines TRBV5-1 with TRBJ2-5, with a weak D call TRBD2 (6 bases). Trimming removed 0 bases from V and 5 bases from J, with 14 bases in between. Per the germline V gene, CDR1 is SGHRS and CDR2 is YFSETQ. The CDR3 is 15 residues long. CDR3 in amino acids: CASSLGTKATETQYF. CDR3 nucleotides: TGCGCCAGCAGCTTGGGGACTAAGGCGACGGAGACCCAGTACTTC. The whole variable domain, remainder taken from reference TRBV5-1 and TRBJ2-5, is KAGVTQTPRYLIKTRGQQVTLSCSPISGHRSVSWYQQTPGQGLQFLFEYFSETQRNKGNFPGRFSGRQFSNSRSEMNVSTLELGDSALYLCASSLGTKATETQYFGPGTRLLVL.

This clone was observed once. The chain employs TRBV10-3 and TRBJ1-1; D might be TRBD1 (5 bases). The germline gives CDR1 ENHRY, CDR2 SYGVKD. This CDR3 region has 12 residues. V gave up 6 bases and J gave up 8 bases, with 13 bases separating them. CDR3 nucleotide sequence: TGTGCCATCAGGAAGCCTCCAGGGGAAGCTTTCTTT. Translating it yields CAIRKPPGEAFF.